This TCR beta chain emerged from a study of cytomegalovirus exposure and HLA in healthy donors. The CDR3 length is 14 residues. Germline CDR1 is MNHEY and CDR2 is SVGAGI. Deletions cut 2 bases from V and 4 bases from J, with 8 bases between. General study points: In vitro work confirmed that three CMV-associated chains recognize CMV antigens. It emerged from a later analysis that several of the most significant clusters appeared to be linked to common viral pathogens. In a later analysis, TCR beta V- and J-gene trimming showed a link to a missense DCLRE1C variant.

The study ran its PCR with 60 Vbeta and 13 Jbeta primers. The assay was immunoSEQ multiplex PCR, and TCRdb's table has in-frame clones only and misses some. The data hold 200,000 to 250,000 clones, with 82% observed a single time. In regard to this clone: Its antigen is currently unknown.

Source material: PBMCs. The V gene is TRBV6-5, the J gene TRBJ2-2; no reliable D call. The origin of this receptor is a woman aged 40 to 50 in good health and CMV-seropositive. The DNA for the CDR3 is TGTGCCAGCAGTTACGGCAGTACCACCGGGGAGCTGTTTTTT. It translates to CASSYGSTTGELFF.